These 32 T cell receptor beta chains originate from one sample sequenced in a study of T cell responses to AZD1222 COVID-19 vaccine. The assay was immunoSEQ multiplex PCR, and TCRdb's table has in-frame clones only and misses some. The profile shows about 150,000 clones, more than 85% of them singletons. Sequenced here: peripheral blood, sampled on day 0 of AZD1222 vaccination. These receptors were obtained from an adult in good health.

V is TRBV12-5 and J is TRBJ2-7; D is unresolved. The CDR3 totals 14 residues. CDR1 is LGHNT and CDR2 is FRNRAP in the germline V gene. V was clipped by 1 base and J by 4 bases, with 11 bases between them. The CDR3 is CASGLGRPTYEQYF. CDR3 bases: TGTGCTAGTGGTTTGGGCAGACCGACATACGAGCAGTACTTC.

The V call is TRBV7-2, the J call TRBJ2-7, with D unresolved. This CDR3 is built from 15 residues. CDR1 is SGHTA, CDR2 FQGNSA, per germline. V dropped 4 bases and J dropped 3 bases, with 16 bases sitting between them. CDR3 DNA: TGTGCCAGCAGCTCGGCAGGAAGGGTAGGCTACGAGCAGTACTTC. The encoded protein is CASSSAGRVGYEQYF.

The chain combines TRBV5-8 with TRBJ2-1; 10 positions match TRBD2. The trim removed 5 bases at V and 8 bases at J, leaving 10 bases unmatched. CDR1 SGHTS and CDR2 YDEGEE come from the germline V gene. The CDR3 sequence is 15 residues long. CDR3 residues: CASSFGTSESDEQFF. In nucleotides, the CDR3 is TGTGCCAGCAGTTTTGGGACTAGCGAAAGTGATGAGCAGTTCTTC.

This clone has a single count. The chain uses TRBV5-1 and TRBJ2-7, with a weak D call TRBD1 (6 bases). This CDR3 contains 13 residues. Germline CDR1 reads SGHRS; CDR2 reads YFSETQ. V was trimmed by 4 bases and J by 3 bases, leaving 11 bases between them. CDR3 loop: CASSRDTVYEQYF. The CDR3 DNA sequence: TGCGCCAGCAGCCGGGACACCGTCTACGAGCAGTACTTC.

V and J are TRBV5-1 and TRBJ2-4; D is perhaps TRBD1 or TRBD2 (7 bases each). This CDR3 has 18 residues. Trimming took off 8 bases at V and 0 bases at J, with 24 bases between the two ends. Germline V gene lookup returns CDR1 SGHRS and CDR2 YFSETQ. This chain's CDR3 is CASSQGGPNPLAKNIQYF. In DNA form, the CDR3 reads TGCGCCAGTTCCCAGGGGGGGCCAAACCCTCTAGCCAAAAACATTCAGTACTTC.

This rearrangement joins TRBV7-3 to TRBJ1-1; D is unresolved. The CDR3 runs to 16 residues. Germline CDR1 reads SGHTA; CDR2 reads FQGTGA. Deletions cut 0 bases from V and 0 bases from J, with 11 bases between. The chain's CDR3 is CASSLTGDLMNTEAFF. DNA for the CDR3: TGTGCCAGCAGCTTAACAGGAGACTTGATGAACACTGAAGCTTTCTTT.

The V gene is TRBV5-6, the J gene TRBJ1-6, with D possibly TRBD1 on 6 matching bases. The CDR3 length is 19 residues. The V gene's germline CDR1 is SGHDT and CDR2 YYEEEE. V lost 0 bases and J 7 bases, leaving 23 bases between the germline ends. This CDR3 is CASSLAGRSSGADNSPLHF. CDR3 bases: TGTGCCAGCAGCTTGGCAGGAAGATCGTCGGGGGCGGACAATTCACCCCTCCACTTT.

The V call is TRBV18, the J call TRBJ1-1, with no clear D. The CDR3 sequence is 17 residues long. Between the trimmed V and J ends, which lost 1 base and 5 bases, there was a span of 20 bases. Germline-derived CDR1 and CDR2 are KGHSH and LQKENI. CDR3 in amino acids: CASSPRESSAGLTEAFF. The DNA of the CDR3 is TGTGCCAGCTCACCACGAGAGTCTTCAGCCGGATTGACTGAAGCTTTCTTT.

The chain joins TRBV29-1 to TRBJ2-7; perhaps TRBD2 as D (6 bases). V lost 1 base and J lost 1, with 11 bases in between. Germline-derived CDR1 and CDR2 are SQVTM and ANQGSEA. This CDR3 region has 14 residues. The CDR3 reads CSVEVSGVSYEQYF. The CDR3 bases are TGCAGCGTTGAAGTTTCGGGAGTATCCTACGAGCAGTACTTC.

The chain employs TRBV18 and TRBJ1-5; no firm D call. The V gene lost 4 bases and the J gene lost 0 bases, with 4 bases spanning the gap. Germline V CDR1 and CDR2: KGHSH, LQKENI. The length of the CDR3 is 13 residues. CDR3 residues: CASSRDSNQPQHF. The CDR3 bases are TGTGCCAGCTCACGGGATAGCAATCAGCCCCAGCATTTT.

This chain links TRBV20-1 with TRBJ2-1; no firm D call. Between the trimmed V and J ends, which lost 3 bases and 13 bases, there was a span of 13 bases. The CDR3 extends over 11 amino acids. CDR1 and CDR2 (germline): DFQATT, SNEGSKA (reference sequence). The CDR3 coding sequence is TGCAGTGCTAGGACTCAAGAGAAACAGTTCTTC. This codes for CSARTQEKQFF.

J is TRBJ2-7 and V is TRBV12-3 or TRBV12-4, with TRBD2 as a possible D gene (5 bases). The CDR3 covers 12 residues. Trimming pared 2 bases from V and 7 bases from J, leaving 9 bases between. In DNA, the CDR3 is TGTGCCAGCAGTTTAAGATCGGGGGAGCAGTACTTC. Its protein product is CASSLRSGEQYF.

The V gene is TRBV6-5, the J gene TRBJ1-5, with 8 bases aligning to TRBD1. This CDR3 comprises 12 residues. Looked up from germline, CDR1 is MNHEY and CDR2 is SVGAGI. Trimming removed 6 bases from V and 6 bases from J; junction bases left unmatched: 1. In DNA, the CDR3 is TGTGCCAGCAGACAGGGGGGTCAGCCCCAGCATTTT. Translating it yields CASRQGGQPQHF.

Only one count was recorded for this clone. This chain joins TRBV12-3 or TRBV12-4 and TRBJ1-4; D is unresolved. V was cut by 1 base and J by 8 bases, with 8 bases left in between. There are 13 residues in the CDR3. The CDR3 sequence: CASSLGVGEKLFF. CDR3 nucleotides: TGTGCCAGCAGTTTAGGGGTGGGGGAAAAACTGTTTTTT.

The chain employs TRBV10-3 and TRBJ1-1; D perhaps matches TRBD1 (5 bases). Germline V CDR1 and CDR2: ENHRY, SYGVKD. The V gene lost 6 bases and the J gene lost 1 base, with 9 bases spanning the gap. CDR3 size: 13 residues. The CDR3 bases are TGTGCCATCAGGGAGACAGCGAACACTGAAGCTTTCTTT. It yields the protein CAIRETANTEAFF.

The chain couples TRBV7-2 to TRBJ1-4, with unresolved D. This CDR3 contains 14 residues. Trimming left V 5 bases short and J 0 bases short, with 7 bases between. Germline CDR1 and CDR2: SGHTA and FQGNSA. The CDR3 DNA follows: TGTGCCAGCAGCGACCTTGCAACTAATGAAAAACTGTTTTTT. It encodes CASSDLATNEKLFF.

This clone was counted a single time. The rearrangement joins TRBV30 to TRBJ1-1; unclear D gene. Deletions cut 4 bases from V and 6 bases from J, with 12 bases between. Per the germline V gene, CDR1 is GTSNPN and CDR2 is SVGIG (reference sequence). This CDR3 region has 12 residues. CDR3 nucleotides: TGTGCCTGGAACCGACAACGGGCTGAAGCTTTCTTT. Its protein is CAWNRQRAEAFF.

The chain carries TRBV6-1 and TRBJ2-5; D may be TRBD1 (6 bases). V was pared by 0 bases and J by 4 bases, with 15 bases between. Germline CDR1 reads MNHNS; CDR2 reads SASEGT. The length of the CDR3 is 16 residues. CDR3 bases: TGTGCCAGCAGTGAAGCCGGCGGAATGGGGGCAGAGACCCAGTACTTC. Amino acid sequence: CASSEAGGMGAETQYF.

The chain is built from TRBV10-3 and TRBJ1-3; D might be TRBD1 (5 bases). This CDR3 contains 15 residues. The germline V gene has CDR1 ENHRY and CDR2 SYGVKD. V dropped 6 bases and J dropped 0 bases, with 12 bases sitting between them. The CDR3 coding sequence is TGTGCCATCAGGGGGGACGGAGGCTCTGGAAACACCATATATTTT. Its protein product is CAIRGDGGSGNTIYF.

The gene calls are TRBV11-3 and TRBJ1-2; TRBD1 might be the D (5 bases). The CDR3 spans 17 residues. Germline CDR1 is SGHNT and CDR2 is YENEEA. The V and J ends lost 5 bases and 5 bases respectively, with 24 bases between them. As DNA, the CDR3 is TGTGCCAGCAGCAAGCCACGGTCCGGTGGGGAGGGGTATGGCTACACCTTC. Translated: CASSKPRSGGEGYGYTF. Filled out from reference TRBV11-3 and TRBJ1-2, the complete variable domain reads EAGVVQSPRYKIIEKKQPVAFWCNPISGHNTLYWYLQNLGQGPELLIRYENEEAVDDSQLPKDRFSAERLKGVDSTLKIQPAELGDSAVYLCASSKPRSGGEGYGYTFGSGTRLTVV.

V gene TRBV2 combines with J gene TRBJ1-1, with D possibly TRBD1 on 6 matching bases. Trimming pared 6 bases from V and 2 bases from J, leaving 19 bases between. There are 16 residues in the CDR3. Germline CDR1 reads SNHLY; CDR2 reads FYNNEI. CDR3 nucleotide sequence: TGTGCCAGCAGCCCGAGGGGGGGGCGGGACAACACTGAAGCTTTCTTT. Its translation: CASSPRGGRDNTEAFF.

This clone was seen a single time. This chain uses TRBV5-4 with TRBJ1-4; weak D call: TRBD1 (6 bases). V was cut by 0 bases and J by 8 bases, with 11 bases left in between. CDR1 and CDR2 (germline): SGHNT, YYREEE (reference sequence). The CDR3 extends over 14 amino acids. CDR3 sequence: CASSLGTVGEKLFF. CDR3 in DNA: TGTGCCAGCAGCTTGGGGACAGTTGGGGAAAAACTGTTTTTT.

The chain joins TRBV15 to TRBJ1-1, with D uncertain. Trimming pared 0 bases from V and 4 bases from J, leaving 15 bases between. The germline gives CDR1 LNHNV, CDR2 YYDKDF (reference sequence). The CDR3 runs to 16 residues. For the CDR3, the DNA is TGTGCCACCAGCAGAGATAGTTTCGTTAAGGGCACTGAAGCTTTCTTT. It is translated as CATSRDSFVKGTEAFF. Full variable domain (missing parts from reference TRBV15 and TRBJ1-1): DAMVIQNPRYQVTQFGKPVTLSCSQTLNHNVMYWYQQKSSQAPKLLFHYYDKDFNNEADTPDNFQSRRPNTSFCFLDIRSPGLGDTAMYLCATSRDSFVKGTEAFFGQGTRLTVV.

This chain uses TRBV5-1 with TRBJ2-1, with D perhaps given as TRBD1 or TRBD2 (5 bases each). Trimming cost V 1 base and J 7 bases, with 15 bases left between them. CDR3 size: 15 residues. Germline CDR1 is SGHRS and CDR2 is YFSETQ. The CDR3 loop is CASSLTWGSGNEQFF. DNA of the CDR3: TGCGCCAGCAGCTTGACTTGGGGGTCTGGTAATGAGCAGTTCTTC.

This rearrangement joins TRBV21-1 to TRBJ2-7; the D call in the table, TRBD2, was not verified against the DNA. TRBV21-1 is assigned pseudogene status. The CDR3 extends over 17 amino acids. The CDR3 reads CASSGKVGPGDNYEQYF. Here the CDR3 DNA reads TGTGCCAGCAGCGGAAAAGTGGGACCGGGAGATAACTACGAGCAGTACTTC.

The rearrangement joins TRBV6-6 to TRBJ2-7; D possibly corresponds to TRBD1 (5 bases). The CDR3 loop spans 11 amino acids. Trimming took off 5 bases at V and 6 bases at J, with 8 bases between the two ends. Germline CDR1 MNHNY, CDR2 SVGAGI (reference sequence). The CDR3 loop is CASSPGSEQYF. CDR3 DNA: TGTGCCAGCAGTCCAGGGTCCGAGCAGTACTTC.

The V call is TRBV5-1, the J call TRBJ1-2; 7 positions match TRBD1. The CDR3 spans 12 residues. The trim removed 7 bases at V and 4 bases at J, leaving 4 bases unmatched. From germline, CDR1 is SGHRS and CDR2 YFSETQ. CDR3 DNA: TGCGCCAGCCGGGGACAGCTCTATGGCTACACCTTC. Its translation: CASRGQLYGYTF.

This chain joins TRBV2 and TRBJ1-1, with D unresolved. CDR3 length equals 15 residues. The V gene's germline CDR1 is SNHLY and CDR2 FYNNEI. Trimming removed 5 bases from V and 1 base from J, with 14 bases in between. This CDR3 reads CASSPFVPGNTEAFF. CDR3 nucleotides: TGTGCCAGCAGTCCCTTCGTGCCGGGGAACACTGAAGCTTTCTTT.

The CDR3 loop is CASSLGRGADTGELFF. The DNA for the CDR3 is TGTGCCAGCAGCTTAGGCAGGGGGGCCGACACCGGGGAGCTGTTTTTT. V is TRBV7-2 and J is TRBJ2-2; D is perhaps TRBD1 (7 bases). Per germline, CDR1 SGHTA and CDR2 FQGNSA. V was trimmed by 1 base and J by 3 bases, leaving 12 bases between them. This CDR3 contains 16 residues. Drawing the rest from reference TRBV7-2 and TRBJ2-2, the complete variable domain is GAGVSQSPSNKVTEKGKDVELRCDPISGHTALYWYRQSLGQGLEFLIYFQGNSAPDKSGLPSDRFSAERTGGSVSTLTIQRTQQEDSAVYLCASSLGRGADTGELFFGEGSRLTVL.

The CDR3 loop reads CASSFGSLGAFEQYF. CDR3 DNA: TGTGCCAGCAGTTTCGGCAGCCTTGGGGCCTTCGAGCAGTACTTC. The rearrangement joins TRBV27 to TRBJ2-7; tentatively, D is TRBD1 (5 bases). The CDR3 has 15 residues. Germline lookup yields CDR1 MNHEY and CDR2 SMNVEV (reference sequence). Trimming removed 3 bases at V and 6 bases at J, with 18 bases between.

This clone was counted a single time. The chain recombines TRBV7-2 with TRBJ2-5, with D possibly TRBD2 on 7 matching bases. CDR1 and CDR2 from the germline V gene are SGHTA and FQGNSA. V was trimmed by 1 base and J by 3 bases, leaving 12 bases between them. The CDR3 covers 15 residues. CDR3 sequence: CASSLDGGREETQYF. CDR3 nucleotides: TGTGCCAGCAGCTTAGACGGGGGGCGAGAAGAGACCCAGTACTTC.

The chain carries TRBV6-6 and TRBJ2-7; D may be TRBD2 (6 bases). This CDR3 is built from 15 residues. V was clipped by 0 bases and J by 5 bases, with 14 bases between them. Germline V gives CDR1 MNHNY, CDR2 SVGAGI (reference sequence). Here the CDR3 DNA reads TGTGCCAGCAGTTACTCGTGGGACTTACGGGACGAGCAGTACTTC. This gives the protein CASSYSWDLRDEQYF.